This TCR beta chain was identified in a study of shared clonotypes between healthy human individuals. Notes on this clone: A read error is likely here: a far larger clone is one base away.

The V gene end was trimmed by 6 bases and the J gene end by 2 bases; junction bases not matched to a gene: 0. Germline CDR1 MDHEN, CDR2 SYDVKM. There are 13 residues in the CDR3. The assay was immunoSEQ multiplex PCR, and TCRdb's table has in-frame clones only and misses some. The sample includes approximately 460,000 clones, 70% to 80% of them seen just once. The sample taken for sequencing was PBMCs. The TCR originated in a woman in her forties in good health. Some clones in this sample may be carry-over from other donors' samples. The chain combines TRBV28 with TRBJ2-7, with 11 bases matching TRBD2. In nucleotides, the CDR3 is TGTGCCAGCAGACTAGCGGGGGCCTACGAGCAGTACTTC. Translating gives CASRLAGAYEQYF. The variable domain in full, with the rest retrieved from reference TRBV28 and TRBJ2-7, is DVKVTQSSRYLVKRTGEKVFLECVQDMDHENMFWYRQDPGLGLRLIYFSYDVKMKEKGDIPEGYSVSREKKERFSLILESASTNQTSMYLCASRLAGAYEQYFGPGTRLTVT.